This TCR beta chain was profiled in a study of cytomegalovirus exposure and HLA in healthy donors. These donors, healthy bone marrow donors, were studied. V lost 0 bases and J 5 bases, leaving 19 bases between the germline ends. The CDR3 loop spans 17 amino acids. Per the germline V gene, CDR1 is SGDLS and CDR2 is YYNGEE. Primers: 60 Vbeta forward and 13 Jbeta reverse. This table comes from immunoSEQ multiplex PCR, and its TCRdb copy is limited to in-frame clones, with some not included. Here the sample spans around 160,000 clones, 65% to 85% being singletons. The source material was PBMCs. The receptor's source is a young woman in good health and CMV-seronegative. The chain uses TRBV9 and TRBJ2-3, with a weak D call TRBD2 (7 bases). This CDR3 is CASSVEVRGGPKDTQYF. CDR3 bases: TGTGCCAGCAGCGTAGAGGTCCGCGGGGGCCCGAAAGATACGCAGTATTTT. The full variable domain, rest sourced from reference TRBV9 and TRBJ2-3, is DSGVTQTPKHLITATGQRVTLRCSPRSGDLSVYWYQQSLDQGLQFLIQYYNGEERAKGNILERFSAQQFPDLHSELNLSSLELGDSALYFCASSVEVRGGPKDTQYFGPGTRLTVL.